Below, 23 T cell receptor beta chains from the same sample are listed, as sequenced in a study of CD8 T cells in ankylosing spondylitis. A single record per CDR3 protein comes from TCRdb applying MiXCR to the 5' RACE reads. The sample carries 250,000 to 300,000 distinct CDR3 sequences, more than 15% recorded once. The sequenced sample consisted of blood, either unsorted or a sorted T cell fraction (not recorded which). The receptors shown here come from a male donor with ankylosing spondylitis or in good health (not recorded which).

This rearrangement joins TRBV13 to TRBJ2-1; 7 nucleotides line up with TRBD2. The J segment lost 6 bases and the V segment lost 1 base, leaving 15 bases of the junction unmatched. The CDR3 spans 18 residues. Per the germline V gene, CDR1 is PRHDT and CDR2 is FYEKMQ (reference sequence). The DNA of the CDR3 is TGTGCCAGCAGCTTAGTAGGAGCGGGACTCCGGGGTGGCAATGAGCAGTTCTTC. This sequence encodes CASSLVGAGLRGGNEQFF.

The rearrangement links TRBV13 to TRBJ2-1; D is undetermined. This CDR3 is 13 amino acids long. CDR1 is PRHDT and CDR2 is FYEKMQ in the germline V gene (reference sequence). The V and J ends lost 1 base and 5 bases respectively, with 6 bases between them. In DNA form, the CDR3 reads TGTGCCAGCAGCTTAGCGACTGACAATGAGCAGTTCTTC. This sequence encodes CASSLATDNEQFF.

The chain employs TRBV29-1 and TRBJ1-1, with 9 positions matching TRBD1. The CDR3 consists of 14 residues. J gave up 4 bases and V 3 bases, and 6 bases lay outside the gene matches. Looked up from germline, CDR1 is SQVTM and CDR2 is ANQGSEA. The CDR3 DNA sequence: TGCAGCGTTGACGGACAGGGGTTAGGCACTGAAGCTTTCTTT. Translation: CSVDGQGLGTEAFF. Looking up the rest from reference TRBV29-1 and TRBJ1-1 gives the full variable domain: SAVISQKPSRDICQRGTSLTIQCQVDSQVTMMFWYRQQPGQSLTLIATANQGSEATYESGFVIDKFPISRPNLTFSTLTVSNMSPEDSSIYLCSVDGQGLGTEAFFGQGTRLTVV.

The chain couples TRBV3-1 to TRBJ2-7; D is possibly TRBD1 (6 bases). V was trimmed by 1 base and J by 4 bases, leaving 14 bases between them. This CDR3 is 15 amino acids long. Germline V gene lookup returns CDR1 LGHDT and CDR2 YNNKEL (reference sequence). CDR3 coding DNA: TGTGCCAGCAGCCAAGGGCCCCCAGGGGTGTACGAGCAGTACTTC. Translated: CASSQGPPGVYEQYF.

The V call is TRBV29-1, the J call TRBJ1-1; D is ambiguous. The V and J ends lost 7 bases and 0 bases respectively, with 12 bases between them. The CDR3 is 13 amino acids. Per the germline V gene, CDR1 is SQVTM and CDR2 is ANQGSEA. CDR3 DNA: TGCAGCGGTATTGACGGAATGAACACTGAAGCTTTCTTT. Translated, it gives CSGIDGMNTEAFF.

In this sample, this clonotype turned up a few times. The chain links TRBV21-1 to TRBJ2-5; the table assigns TRBD2, which was not confirmed against the DNA. TRBV21-1 is a pseudogene locus. This CDR3 spans 17 amino acids. CDR3 sequence reads: CASSKEGGGSIPETQYF. The CDR3 DNA follows: TGTGCCAGCAGCAAAGAAGGCGGCGGGAGTATCCCCGAGACCCAGTACTTC.

The CDR3 region is CASSAGTTLYNEQFF. CDR3 nucleotides: TGCGCCAGCAGCGCCGGGACTACGTTATACAATGAGCAGTTCTTC. The chain combines TRBV4-1 with TRBJ2-1; 7 positions agree with TRBD2. J was trimmed by 4 bases and V by 5 bases; bases with no gene match: 8. The CDR3 spans 15 residues. Germline V gene sequence: CDR1 MGHRA, CDR2 YSYEKL.

The V gene is TRBV20-1, the J gene TRBJ2-3; 8 bases match TRBD2. The CDR3 spans 15 residues. The germline CDR1 and CDR2 sequences are DFQATT and SNEGSKA (reference sequence). The ends lost 0 bases at V and 6 bases at J; junction bases unmatched: 8. CDR3 nucleotides: TGCAGTGCTAGAGATGGGCGGGAGGCTGTGGATACGCAGTATTTT. Translated: CSARDGREAVDTQYF.

This clonotype was recorded a few times. The genes are TRBV5-1 and TRBJ2-7, with 9 bases aligning to TRBD1. The CDR3 covers 15 residues. From germline, CDR1 is SGHRS and CDR2 YFSETQ. The ends lost 0 bases at V and 2 bases at J; junction bases unmatched: 3. For the CDR3, the DNA is TGCGCCAGCAGCTTGGCGGGACAGGGAGCCTACGAGCAGTACTTC. Its translation is CASSLAGQGAYEQYF.

The chain combines TRBV29-1 with TRBJ1-4, with D perhaps TRBD1 (5 bases). The CDR3 is made up of 13 amino acids. Trimming left V 6 bases short and J 8 bases short, with 16 bases between. CDR1 and CDR2 from the germline V gene are SQVTM and ANQGSEA. For the CDR3, the DNA is TGCAGCGTCGACATGGGTCCAGGGGAAAAACTGTTTTTT. Residues: CSVDMGPGEKLFF.

V is TRBV3-1 and J is TRBJ2-1, with unresolved D. This CDR3 is built from 15 residues. The V end was cut by 4 bases, the J end by 5 bases, with 15 bases between. The germline V gene has CDR1 LGHDT and CDR2 YNNKEL (reference sequence). DNA for the CDR3: TGTGCCAGCAGCCCCCAAACGGGTCTGAACAATGAGCAGTTCTTC. Amino acids: CASSPQTGLNNEQFF.

This clonotype was seen a few times. The J gene is TRBJ2-7, the V gene TRBV7-2, with D tentatively TRBD2 (5 bases). The V end was cut by 5 bases, the J end by 4 bases, with 18 bases between. The CDR3 has 15 residues. Germline V CDR1 and CDR2: SGHTA, FQGNSA. The CDR3 reads CASSTGNHRAYEQYF. As DNA, the CDR3 is TGTGCCAGCAGCACCGGGAACCACAGAGCTTACGAGCAGTACTTC. Supplemented by reference TRBV7-2 and TRBJ2-7, the full variable domain reads GAGVSQSPSNKVTEKGKDVELRCDPISGHTALYWYRQSLGQGLEFLIYFQGNSAPDKSGLPSDRFSAERTGGSVSTLTIQRTQQEDSAVYLCASSTGNHRAYEQYFGPGTRLTVT.

The V and J genes are TRBV3-1 and TRBJ2-7; D is unclear. The germline gives CDR1 LGHDT, CDR2 YNNKEL (reference sequence). The CDR3 runs 14 residues. Trimming stripped 4 bases from V and 4 bases from J, with 14 bases between. The CDR3 protein is CASSPRTLGYEQYF. The CDR3 region has the DNA TGTGCCAGCAGCCCACGGACCCTGGGATACGAGCAGTACTTC.

The sample holds a few counts of this clonotype. The rearrangement links TRBV4-3 to TRBJ1-1; D is possibly TRBD1 (5 bases). Germline V gene sequence: CDR1 LGHNA, CDR2 YSLEER. The CDR3 spans 17 residues. Trimming cost V 4 bases and J 4 bases, with 22 bases left between them. The CDR3: CASSPGTGVGGGTEAFF. CDR3 DNA sequence: TGCGCCAGCAGCCCCGGGACGGGCGTCGGGGGGGGCACTGAAGCTTTCTTT.

The chain employs TRBV10-3 and TRBJ2-7; unclear D gene. This CDR3 contains 16 residues. V was cut by 3 bases and J by 4 bases, with 19 bases left in between. The germline gives CDR1 ENHRY, CDR2 SYGVKD. The CDR3 reads CAISDCGPPRVYEQYF. In DNA form, the CDR3 reads TGTGCCATCAGTGATTGCGGCCCTCCTCGGGTGTACGAGCAGTACTTC.

This clonotype has a handful of counts. The V call is TRBV5-1, the J call TRBJ2-2, with D hard to call. Germline V CDR1 and CDR2: SGHRS, YFSETQ. The length of the CDR3 is 14 residues. Trimming removed 0 bases from V and 2 bases from J, with 5 bases in between. CDR3 in amino acids: CASSLGKNTGELFF. The CDR3 region has the DNA TGCGCCAGCAGCTTGGGGAAAAACACCGGGGAGCTGTTTTTT.

This clonotype has just a few counts. The rearrangement joins TRBV27 to TRBJ2-1; TRBD1 matches at 12 bases. V shed 6 bases and J 9 bases; nucleotides not matched to a gene: 9. CDR3 length: 15 amino acids. The germline V gene encodes CDR1 MNHEY and CDR2 SMNVEV (reference sequence). CDR3 region: CASSPGTGGYGEQFF. CDR3 nucleotides: TGTGCCAGCAGCCCTGGGACAGGGGGCTACGGTGAGCAGTTCTTC.

This clonotype was seen a handful of times. The J gene is TRBJ1-2, the V gene TRBV25-1, with 8 bases matching TRBD1. The germline V gene encodes CDR1 MGHDK and CDR2 SYGVNS. CDR3 length: 12 amino acids. Trimming at V came to 8 bases and at J to 6 bases, leaving 5 bases not matched to a gene. The CDR3 bases are TGTGCCAGCGGACACAGGGGGGATGGCTACACCTTC. It is translated as CASGHRGDGYTF.

This clonotype occurred many times. The gene calls are TRBV29-1 and TRBJ2-7; 9 bases are a match to TRBD1. Per the germline V gene, CDR1 is SQVTM and CDR2 is ANQGSEA. V gave up 7 bases and J gave up 4 bases; unmatched junction bases: 5. The CDR3 contains 12 residues. The CDR3 sequence: CSAGDRAYEQYF. The CDR3 nucleotides are TGCAGCGCCGGGGACAGGGCTTACGAGCAGTACTTC.

This clonotype has at least ten counts. The chain combines TRBV6-2 or TRBV6-3 with TRBJ2-1; no firm D call. Trimming removed 0 bases from V and 6 bases from J, with 3 bases in between. The CDR3 runs 12 residues. The V gene's germline CDR1 is MNHEY and CDR2 SVGEGT. This CDR3 is CASSYSTNEQFF. CDR3 nucleotides: TGTGCCAGCAGTTACTCTACCAATGAGCAGTTCTTC.

There are many counts of this clonotype. The chain is built from TRBV12-5 and TRBJ2-2; D unresolved. The length of the CDR3 is 12 residues. Trimming cost V 5 bases and J 5 bases, with 6 bases left between them. Germline CDR1 is LGHNT and CDR2 is FRNRAP. The CDR3: CASGPTTGELFF. Written as DNA, the CDR3 is TGTGCTAGTGGTCCGACAACCGGGGAGCTGTTTTTT.

The V call is TRBV27, the J call TRBJ2-7; 12 positions agree with TRBD2. J gave up 2 bases and V 4 bases, and 3 bases lay outside the gene matches. The CDR3 has 15 amino acids. Looked up from germline, CDR1 is MNHEY and CDR2 is SMNVEV (reference sequence). The CDR3 DNA is TGTGCCAGCAGTTCCCTAGCGGGAGGGCCCTACGAGCAGTACTTC. Residues: CASSSLAGGPYEQYF.

The CDR3 coding sequence is TGCGCCAGCAGTGATAGGGCTCACGAGCAGTACTTC. Encoded protein: CASSDRAHEQYF. The rearrangement joins TRBV10-2 to TRBJ2-7, with D unclear. V lost 3 bases, J lost 5 bases, and 8 bases lay in between. The CDR3 totals 12 residues. Germline V gene lookup returns CDR1 WSHSY and CDR2 SAAADI.